This entry lists 3 T cell receptor beta chains sequenced from one sample in a study of blood T cell repertoires in COVID-19. Only in-frame clones appear in the TCRdb table, and some are missing; sequencing was by immunoSEQ multiplex PCR. Found here are 260,000 or so clones, around four fifths of them singletons; the top ten hold 4.7%. Sequenced: peripheral blood. Receptors originate from a woman aged 70 to 79 with acute or convalescent COVID-19.

This clone was detected a few times. This chain connects TRBV27 to TRBJ2-3; 8 bases line up with TRBD1. Trimming at V came to 0 bases and at J to 1 base, leaving 6 bases not matched to a gene. Germline V CDR1 and CDR2: MNHEY, SMNVEV (reference sequence). The CDR3 contains 17 residues. CDR3 sequence: CASSLSNPGQGTDTQYF. CDR3 in DNA: TGTGCCAGCAGTTTATCTAATCCGGGACAGGGCACAGATACGCAGTATTTT.

The chain has TRBV3-1 (or the pseudogene TRBV3-2) and TRBJ1-1, with D possibly TRBD1 on 5 matching bases. This CDR3 has 14 residues. CDR1 is LGHDT and CDR2 is YNNKEL in the germline V gene (reference sequence). V gave up 1 base and J gave up 10 bases, with 16 bases separating them. The CDR3: CASSQVGSGGSAFF. The CDR3 bases are TGTGCCAGCAGCCAAGTGGGGTCGGGGGGATCAGCTTTCTTT.

This rearrangement joins TRBV4-2 to TRBJ1-5; TRBD1 might be the D (6 bases). V was cut by 0 bases and J by 6 bases, with 12 bases left in between. Germline CDR1 LGHNA, CDR2 YNFKEQ. The CDR3 is made up of 15 amino acids. CDR3 coding DNA: TGTGCCAGCAGCCAAGATTCCACAGGGAGTCAGCCCCAGCATTTT. Its protein product is CASSQDSTGSQPQHF.